Below are 27 T cell receptor beta chains sequenced from a single sample in a study of untreated major depressive disorder. Repertoires were generated with immunoSEQ multiplex PCR, while TCRdb's copy carries only in-frame clones and drops some. The sample contains about 21,000 clones, 85% to 90% of which appear only once. Sequenced material: CD4+ T cells from PBMCs. The receptor set was obtained from a woman between 40 and 55 years old in good health.

The CDR3 coding sequence is TGTGCCAGCAGCTACAACAACTATGGCTACACCTTC. This codes for CASSYNNYGYTF. This chain joins TRBV7-8 and TRBJ1-2; D remains unclear. Germline V gives CDR1 SGHVS, CDR2 FQNEAQ. The CDR3 is 12 residues long. V lost 4 bases and J 2 bases, leaving 5 bases between the germline ends. The full variable domain, completed using reference TRBV7-8 and TRBJ1-2, is GAGVSQSPRYKVAKRGQDVALRCDPISGHVSLFWYQQALGQGPEFLTYFQNEAQLDKSGLPSDRFFAERPEGSVSTLKIQRTQQEDSAVYLCASSYNNYGYTFGSGTRLTVV.

This clone was seen a single time. V gene TRBV9 combines with J gene TRBJ1-1; weak D call: TRBD1 (5 bases). Germline-derived CDR1 and CDR2 are SGDLS and YYNGEE. This CDR3 has 13 amino acids. The V end was cut by 4 bases, the J end by 1 base, with 8 bases between. In nucleotides, the CDR3 is TGTGCCAGCAGCAAAACAGGGAACACTGAAGCTTTCTTT. Residues: CASSKTGNTEAFF.

The chain carries TRBV9 and TRBJ2-7; D remains unclear. Trimming shortened V by 0 bases and J by 0 bases, and 10 bases separated the two germline ends. The CDR3 covers 15 residues. Germline CDR1 and CDR2: SGDLS and YYNGEE. The CDR3 DNA sequence: TGTGCCAGCAGCGTAGATGGCGGAACCTCCTACGAGCAGTACTTC. Protein: CASSVDGGTSYEQYF.

The chain carries TRBV16 and TRBJ2-7, with TRBD1 identical over 10 bases. The ends lost 3 bases at V and 4 bases at J; junction bases unmatched: 6. The CDR3 has 15 residues. The germline V gene encodes CDR1 KGHSY and CDR2 FQNENV. CDR3 protein: CASSHLGQGKYEQYV. CDR3 DNA sequence: TGTGCCAGCAGCCATTTGGGACAGGGGAAATACGAGCAGTACGTC.

V is TRBV5-1 and J is TRBJ2-2; D unresolved. V lost 0 bases, J lost 3 bases, and 9 bases lay in between. Germline assignment: CDR1 SGHRS and CDR2 YFSETQ. This CDR3 spans 15 amino acids. CDR3: CASSLGRLHTGELFF. CDR3 sequence (DNA): TGCGCCAGCAGCTTGGGTCGACTCCACACCGGGGAGCTGTTTTTT.

The V and J genes are TRBV4-1 and TRBJ2-5; D possibly corresponds to TRBD2 (7 bases). The CDR3 runs to 15 residues. Trimming took 0 bases from V and 5 from J, leaving 13 bases between them. The germline gives CDR1 MGHRA, CDR2 YSYEKL. CDR3: CASSQDRGARETQYF. CDR3 nucleotides: TGCGCCAGCAGCCAAGATCGGGGGGCGCGGGAGACCCAGTACTTC.

The chain uses TRBV28 and TRBJ1-2; D is unclear. Germline V gives CDR1 MDHEN, CDR2 SYDVKM. CDR3 length: 12 amino acids. Trimming shortened V by 1 base and J by 4 bases, and 4 bases separated the two germline ends. The chain's CDR3 is CASSLSGYGYTF. The CDR3 nucleotides are TGTGCCAGCAGTTTATCCGGCTATGGCTACACCTTC.

The chain links TRBV5-1 to TRBJ2-6, with D possibly matching TRBD2 (6 bases). Trimming removed 2 bases from V and 2 bases from J, with 8 bases in between. Per the germline V gene, CDR1 is SGHRS and CDR2 is YFSETQ. CDR3 size: 15 residues. The CDR3 sequence: CASSLGGAGANVLTF. CDR3 nucleotide sequence: TGCGCCAGCAGCTTAGGAGGGGCTGGGGCCAACGTCCTGACTTTC.

V usage is TRBV5-1 and J usage is TRBJ1-2; D not resolved. V lost 0 bases, J lost 4 bases, and 13 bases lay in between. Per the germline V gene, CDR1 is SGHRS and CDR2 is YFSETQ. The CDR3 length is 15 residues. The CDR3 nucleotides are TGCGCCAGCAGCTTGGATGACACTCAAACCTATGGCTACACCTTC. It is translated as CASSLDDTQTYGYTF.

The chain joins TRBV6-1 to TRBJ1-5; TRBD1 might be the D (5 bases). Looked up from germline, CDR1 is MNHNS and CDR2 is SASEGT. Trimming pared 5 bases from V and 4 bases from J, leaving 15 bases between. CDR3 length: 15 amino acids. The chain's CDR3 is CASSRAGQLNQPQHF. CDR3 in DNA: TGTGCCAGCAGTAGGGCAGGGCAACTTAATCAGCCCCAGCATTTT.

J is TRBJ1-2 and V is TRBV6-5, with 7 bases that match TRBD1. Germline trimming cut 11 bases from V and 4 bases from J; bases unmatched to any gene: 4. The CDR3 contains 11 residues. Germline assignment: CDR1 MNHEY and CDR2 SVGAGI. The CDR3 nucleotides are TGTGCCGCAGGGGGGTCCTATGGCTACACCTTC. Protein sequence: CAAGGSYGYTF.

The chain uses TRBV6-1 and TRBJ2-2; D gene unclear. The CDR3 totals 14 residues. CDR1 and CDR2 from the germline V gene are MNHNS and SASEGT. V was pared by 3 bases and J by 4 bases, with 9 bases between. The CDR3 region has the DNA TGTGCCAGCAGTGAGACGGATTCCACCGGGGAGCTGTTTTTT. It encodes CASSETDSTGELFF.

The genes are TRBV7-9 and TRBJ2-1, with a weak D call TRBD2 (6 bases). The CDR3 contains 15 residues. V dropped 5 bases and J dropped 5 bases, with 16 bases sitting between them. The germline CDR1 and CDR2 sequences are SEHNR and FQNEAQ (reference sequence). The CDR3 coding sequence is TGTGCCAGCAGCCCAATGTGGAGGGGAAACAATGAGCAGTTCTTC. Translation: CASSPMWRGNNEQFF. The whole variable domain, filled in from reference TRBV7-9 and TRBJ2-1, reads DTGVSQNPRHKITKRGQNVTFRCDPISEHNRLYWYRQTLGQGPEFLTYFQNEAQLEKSRLLSDRFSAERPKGSFSTLEIQRTEQGDSAMYLCASSPMWRGNNEQFFGPGTRLTVL.

The rearrangement uses TRBV7-9 and TRBJ1-2; D is possibly TRBD1 (6 bases). The ends were cut back, 5 bases at V and 6 bases at J, with 10 bases in the middle. The germline V gene encodes CDR1 SEHNR and CDR2 FQNEAQ (reference sequence). The CDR3 loop spans 12 amino acids. The CDR3 is CASSQGQNGYTF. As DNA, the CDR3 is TGTGCCAGCAGCCAAGGACAGAATGGCTACACCTTC.

The chain uses TRBV6-5 and TRBJ1-2; TRBD1 agrees at 8 bases. The CDR3 extends over 16 amino acids. Germline values: CDR1 MNHEY, CDR2 SVGAGI. V was pared by 4 bases and J by 1 base, with 8 bases of the junction left unmatched. The CDR3 DNA sequence: TGTGCCAGCAGTTCTCCGAGGGACAGGAGTAACTATGGCTACACCTTC. Protein sequence: CASSSPRDRSNYGYTF.

This clone was recorded a few times. CDR3 in amino acids: CASRVASQAYEQYF. In nucleotides, the CDR3 is TGCGCCAGCAGGGTTGCCTCCCAAGCCTACGAGCAGTACTTC. The chain uses TRBV5-1 and TRBJ2-7; no clear D. The CDR3 totals 14 residues. CDR1 is SGHRS and CDR2 is YFSETQ in the germline V gene. The germline V and J ends were trimmed by 5 bases and 2 bases, with 14 bases remaining between them.

The rearrangement uses TRBV7-2 and TRBJ1-1, with 9 nucleotides matching TRBD1. Germline trimming cut 1 base from V and 1 base from J; bases unmatched to any gene: 1. This CDR3 comprises 15 residues. Looked up from germline, CDR1 is SGHTA and CDR2 is FQGNSA. The CDR3, as DNA: TGTGCCAGCAGCTTAGGGGGACAGGGGAACACTGAAGCTTTCTTT. Its protein is CASSLGGQGNTEAFF.

The chain links TRBV27 to TRBJ1-6, with D maybe TRBD1 (5 bases). Germline CDR1 reads MNHEY; CDR2 reads SMNVEV (reference sequence). V shed 10 bases and J shed 10 bases, with 17 bases lying between them. There are 13 residues in the CDR3. The CDR3, as DNA: TGTGCCACCGGGAGGGACGACGGATCACCCCTCCACTTT. Protein: CATGRDDGSPLHF.

This chain joins TRBV28 and TRBJ1-4, with TRBD1 matching over 7 bases. Germline V gene lookup returns CDR1 MDHEN and CDR2 SYDVKM. V was clipped by 4 bases and J by 0 bases; unmatched bases: 20. The CDR3 loop spans 21 amino acids. In DNA form, the CDR3 reads TGTGCCAGCAGTTCACTGTGGATTTCGGACAGGCAACCAGCAACTAATGAAAAACTGTTTTTT. It is translated as CASSSLWISDRQPATNEKLFF.

This clone has a single count. V is TRBV5-1 and J is TRBJ2-2; D gene unclear. CDR3 length equals 14 residues. V lost 5 bases to trimming and J lost 0 bases, with 8 bases between them. Germline values: CDR1 SGHRS, CDR2 YFSETQ. The CDR3 bases are TGCGCCAGCAGTGGTAGCCCGAACACCGGGGAGCTGTTTTTT. Translation gives CASSGSPNTGELFF. Variable domain in full (rest from reference TRBV5-1 and TRBJ2-2): KAGVTQTPRYLIKTRGQQVTLSCSPISGHRSVSWYQQTPGQGLQFLFEYFSETQRNKGNFPGRFSGRQFSNSRSEMNVSTLELGDSALYLCASSGSPNTGELFFGEGSRLTVL.

The rearrangement uses TRBV6-5 and TRBJ1-2, with D possibly TRBD1 on 5 matching bases. Trimming took 0 bases from V and 8 from J, leaving 19 bases between them. CDR3 length: 16 amino acids. CDR1 and CDR2 (germline): MNHEY, SVGAGI. The CDR3 DNA sequence: TGTGCCAGCAGTTACTCGGCAGGGAGAGAGTTAGGGGGCTACACCTTC. It specifies CASSYSAGRELGGYTF.

This sequence joins TRBV18 and TRBJ2-5; D tentatively fits TRBD1 or TRBD2 (6 bases each). V gave up 3 bases and J gave up 5 bases, with 16 bases separating them. Germline V CDR1 and CDR2: KGHSH, LQKENI. CDR3 size: 15 residues. The DNA of the CDR3 is TGTGCCAGCTCACCCCGACGGAGGGGGTGGGAGACCCAGTACTTC. This codes for CASSPRRRGWETQYF.

This chain uses TRBV6-1 with TRBJ2-7, with 10 bases identical to TRBD1. The CDR3 runs to 13 residues. The V gene end was trimmed by 7 bases and the J gene end by 5 bases; junction bases not matched to a gene: 5. Germline assignment: CDR1 MNHNS and CDR2 SASEGT. CDR3 DNA sequence: TGTGCCAGCAACCACGACAGGGGGCACGAGCAGTACGTC. Its protein is CASNHDRGHEQYV.

V and J are TRBV27 and TRBJ1-2, with D unresolved. The V end lost 10 bases, the J end lost 7 bases, and 22 bases lay between the germline ends. This CDR3 contains 14 residues. The germline gives CDR1 MNHEY, CDR2 SMNVEV (reference sequence). This CDR3 reads CATNSRGQIGGYTF. The CDR3 nucleotides are TGTGCCACCAACTCACGGGGTCAAATTGGTGGCTACACCTTC.

The V call is TRBV14, the J call TRBJ1-2; D ambiguous. Germline CDR1 SGHDN, CDR2 FVKESK. The germline V and J ends were trimmed by 1 base and 3 bases, with 15 bases remaining between them. The CDR3 runs 16 residues. The CDR3 DNA is TGTGCCAGCAGCCAAGTCTTCATACTCCCCCACTATGGCTACACCTTC. Amino acid sequence: CASSQVFILPHYGYTF.

This chain uses TRBV9 with TRBJ2-3; the D gene is possibly TRBD2 (6 bases). Deletions cut 0 bases from V and 6 bases from J, with 11 bases between. Per the germline V gene, CDR1 is SGDLS and CDR2 is YYNGEE. The CDR3 has 14 residues. The DNA of the CDR3 is TGTGCCAGCAGCGTAGGCGCGGGGCTGGATACGCAGTATTTT. Translation gives CASSVGAGLDTQYF.

The chain employs TRBV11-2 and TRBJ1-1; D gene unclear. This CDR3 is 15 amino acids long. V lost 5 bases and J 0 bases, leaving 13 bases between the germline ends. The V gene's germline CDR1 is SGHAT and CDR2 FQNNGV. The CDR3 DNA reads TGTGCCAGCAGCCCCCCTGGGTCGTTGAACACTGAAGCTTTCTTT. Its protein product is CASSPPGSLNTEAFF.